The TCR beta chain under discussion was sequenced for a study of T cell responses to AZD1222 COVID-19 vaccine. Findings and limits, study-wide: The repertoires were collected only after the peak T cell response.

The protocol was immunoSEQ multiplex PCR, while the TCRdb copy is restricted to in-frame clones and leaves out a portion. The sample carries over 95,000 clones, about 89% recorded once. Comments on this clone: Its antigen remains unknown.

With 8 bases removed from V and 4 bases from J, the gap between germline ends came to 12 bases. Germline V gene data show CDR1 as MNHEY and CDR2 as SVGAGI. This CDR3 contains 13 residues. Sequencing was performed on peripheral blood, taken on day 0 of AZD1222 vaccination. The chain is built from TRBV6-5 and TRBJ1-3, with D hard to call. This sequence originates from an adult in good health. The CDR3: CASSAEWGNTIYF. CDR3 nucleotides: TGTGCCAGCTCAGCAGAGTGGGGAAACACCATATATTTT.